These 12 T cell receptor beta chains originate from one sample sequenced in a study of control samples from healthy donors and cancer patients. TCRdb's copy holds only in-frame clones and misses some; the assay was immunoSEQ multiplex PCR. Here the sample spans about 160,000 clones, just under 95% being singletons. Specimen: blood. Every receptor here comes from a woman aged 40 to 50 in good health.

The J gene is TRBJ1-1, the V gene TRBV12-3 or TRBV12-4; possible D gene TRBD1, 5 bases. There are 13 residues in the CDR3. V lost 5 bases and J lost 1, with 8 bases in between. The CDR3 here is CASSPTGNTEAFF. For the CDR3, the DNA is TGTGCCAGCAGTCCTACAGGGAACACTGAAGCTTTCTTT.

The chain has TRBV4-3 and TRBJ2-2; 7 bases map to TRBD1. Germline CDR1 and CDR2: LGHNA and YSLEER. The V segment lost 1 base and the J segment 4 bases; nucleotides outside the gene matches: 9. This CDR3 is 17 amino acids long. CDR3 sequence (DNA): TGCGCCAGCAGCCAAGGTCGGGACAGAAGAACCACCGGGGAGCTGTTTTTT. Encoded protein: CASSQGRDRRTTGELFF.

The chain couples TRBV18 to TRBJ1-1, with D perhaps matching TRBD1 (6 bases). This CDR3 has 15 residues. Trimming removed 3 bases from V and 2 bases from J, with 13 bases in between. Germline V CDR1 and CDR2: KGHSH, LQKENI. CDR3 bases: TGTGCCAGCTCACCTGTAGGACAGCCTAACACTGAAGCTTTCTTT. It specifies CASSPVGQPNTEAFF.

This clone was recorded once. The chain has TRBV5-4 and TRBJ2-5, with D tentatively TRBD1 (6 bases). The germline V and J ends were trimmed by 0 bases and 5 bases, with 17 bases remaining between them. The CDR3 length is 16 residues. CDR1 and CDR2 (germline): SGHNT, YYREEE (reference sequence). DNA for the CDR3: TGTGCCAGCAGCTTGGCCGGAACAGGGTTAAGGGAGACCCAGTACTTC. The encoded protein is CASSLAGTGLRETQYF.

V usage is TRBV30 and J usage is TRBJ2-5; the D call may be TRBD1 or TRBD2 (5 bases each). This CDR3 is built from 14 residues. From germline, CDR1 is GTSNPN and CDR2 SVGIG (reference sequence). Deletions cut 1 base from V and 4 bases from J, with 13 bases between. The CDR3 DNA sequence: TGTGCCTGGAGTGGTGGGACGCCGATAGAGACCCAGTACTTC. It is translated as CAWSGGTPIETQYF.

The genes are TRBV2 and TRBJ2-7; D uncertain. Germline CDR1 is SNHLY and CDR2 is FYNNEI. V dropped 3 bases and J dropped 3 bases, with 9 bases sitting between them. This CDR3 spans 13 amino acids. CDR3 sequence (DNA): TGTGCCAGCAGTGAGGTCAGGAGCTACGAGCAGTACTTC. It encodes CASSEVRSYEQYF.

The V gene is TRBV18, the J gene TRBJ1-1; D perhaps matches TRBD1 (5 bases). The germline gives CDR1 KGHSH, CDR2 LQKENI. The CDR3 spans 12 residues. Trimming pared 3 bases from V and 13 bases from J, leaving 15 bases between. The CDR3: CASSPVGAEGFF. Written as DNA, the CDR3 is TGTGCCAGCTCACCGGTAGGGGCCGAGGGTTTCTTT. The full variable domain, in which reference TRBV18 and TRBJ1-1 provide the parts outside the CDR3, is NAGVMQNPRHLVRRRGQEARLRCSPMKGHSHVYWYRQLPEEGLKFMVYLQKENIIDESGMPKERFSAEFPKEGPSILRIQQVVRGDSAAYFCASSPVGAEGFFGQGTRLTVV.

V is TRBV2 and J is TRBJ1-1, with D tentatively TRBD1 (5 bases). Germline values: CDR1 SNHLY, CDR2 FYNNEI. Trimming removed 8 bases from V and 3 bases from J, with 16 bases in between. This CDR3 region has 14 residues. CDR3 in amino acids: CASGQGRVDTEAFF. The CDR3 region has the DNA TGTGCCAGCGGGCAGGGCAGGGTGGACACTGAAGCTTTCTTT. Combining the CDR3 with reference TRBV2 and TRBJ1-1 gives the whole variable domain EPEVTQTPSHQVTQMGQEVILRCVPISNHLYFYWYRQILGQKVEFLVSFYNNEISEKSEIFDDQFSVERPDGSNFTLKIRSTKLEDSAMYFCASGQGRVDTEAFFGQGTRLTVV.

The chain joins TRBV7-8 to TRBJ1-1, with TRBD1 as a possible D gene (5 bases). Germline V gene sequence: CDR1 SGHVS, CDR2 FQNEAQ. The CDR3 runs to 13 residues. V lost 6 bases and J lost 3, with 11 bases in between. The CDR3 spells CASRGLSDTEAFF. CDR3 nucleotides: TGTGCCAGCAGGGGACTAAGCGACACTGAAGCTTTCTTT. The full variable domain, in which reference TRBV7-8 and TRBJ1-1 provide the parts outside the CDR3, is GAGVSQSPRYKVAKRGQDVALRCDPISGHVSLFWYQQALGQGPEFLTYFQNEAQLDKSGLPSDRFFAERPEGSVSTLKIQRTQQEDSAVYLCASRGLSDTEAFFGQGTRLTVV.

CDR3 sequence: CASSSPGVWETQYF. In nucleotides, the CDR3 is TGTGCCAGCAGTTCCCCAGGGGTGTGGGAGACCCAGTACTTC. The V call is TRBV6-5, the J call TRBJ2-5; possible D gene TRBD1, 6 bases. The length of the CDR3 is 14 residues. V shed 4 bases and J shed 5 bases, with 14 bases lying between them. Looked up from germline, CDR1 is MNHEY and CDR2 is SVGAGI.

The CDR3 spells CASSLAGRTEAFF. The CDR3 nucleotides are TGCGCCAGCAGCTTGGCTGGGCGGACTGAAGCTTTCTTT. This chain joins TRBV5-1 and TRBJ1-1, with unresolved D. This CDR3 is 13 amino acids long. Germline values: CDR1 SGHRS, CDR2 YFSETQ. V gave up 0 bases and J gave up 5 bases, with 8 bases separating them.

About this clone itself: This sample includes further DNA sequences coding for the same CDR3. V and J are TRBV5-6 and TRBJ1-2; TRBD1 matches at 7 bases. With 2 bases clipped from V and 1 base from J, the junction kept 5 bases outside the gene matches. The CDR3 covers 15 residues. Germline assignment: CDR1 SGHDT and CDR2 YYEEEE. In DNA form, the CDR3 reads TGTGCCAGCAGCTTTCGGGACAGAGTTAACTATGGCTACACCTTC. Amino acid sequence: CASSFRDRVNYGYTF.